This T cell receptor (beta chain) appears in the sequencing data of a study of shared clonotypes between healthy human individuals (dated by TCRdb to the early 2020s). Some background on the complete study: The cohort comprised two women and a few men aged 18 to 49 years. For each donor, CD4 naive and CD4 memory were each run on three plates, CD8 naive on two plates, and CD8 memory on one plate. Between about 0.8 and 9 billion PBMCs per donor were obtained by leukapheresis. The study deeply sequenced blood TCR repertoires of five healthy adults to estimate repertoire size and the extent of clonotype sharing between individuals. To increase sequencing depth and limit assay-specific biases, TCR repertoire library preparation and sequencing were carried out by different laboratories using diverse techniques. Beyond this particular receptor, the publication reports: Across four donors, approximately 4.9% of naive CD4, over 3% of naive CD8, about 2.3% of memory CD4, and 0.4% of memory CD8 clonotypes were shared. Pairwise subsampling indicated that sequencing depth was expected to affect the degree of clonotype sharing among donors. The small number of donors limited the genetic and exposure-history diversity represented. Incomplete sequencing was indicated by rarefaction of sorted-subset datasets, despite the large sequencing depth. Sampling was restricted to blood, and TCR repertoires in tissues likely differ from the TCR repertoires found in blood. Naive subsets generally had larger estimated clonotype richness than memory subsets. Higher generation probabilities were observed for clonotypes shared by all four sorted-subset donors than for non-shared clonotypes.

Healthy HIV-negative adults with no recently reported acute infections or vaccinations were included as donors. Every donor was a Caucasian adult living in Nashville, Tennessee, USA. CD4+ T cells were enriched by magnetic negative selection, after which naive cells were positively selected on CD45RA and the negative fraction was taken as the memory subset. Blood was obtained by leukapheresis, after which PBMCs were separated by Ficoll-Histopaque density gradient centrifugation and cryopreserved in liquid nitrogen vapor phase. Analytical flow cytometry was used to check the purity and quantity of each magnetically sorted T cell population. Each sorted fraction had its genomic DNA isolated and then quantified by UV absorbance on a Nanodrop 2000c. For this clone: This clone's antigen is unknown. Per-base qualities were not stored, and no clone one base away is much larger.

From the cysteine through the phenylalanine, the CDR3 covers 20 amino acids. This entry keeps only the CDR3 DNA: 60 bases, framed from base 1. The germline V and J ends show losses of 5 bases and 1 base respectively, and no gene match explains 16 bases of the junction. CDR1 and CDR2, looked up from the germline V gene, are SGHVS and FNYEAQ. Using the deep immunoSEQ assay, multiplex PCR amplified TCR CDR3 regions from genomic DNA. For each cell subset, the extracted genomic DNA was distributed evenly across all wells of several immunoSEQ 96-well plates, and each plate served as one replicate. For sorted subsets, approximately 210 ng of genomic DNA, equivalent to roughly 33,000 T cell genomes, went into each replicate PCR. Purified libraries were quantified with a Qubit 3.0 fluorometer, sized on a Bioanalyzer 2100, and re-quantified with the KAPA Library Quantification kit. Every immunoSEQ 96-well plate was sequenced on a separate single-read 150-cycle Illumina NextSeq 550 flow cell. Concerning the study's data processing: Because the immunoSEQ output included only junctional sequences and no quality scores, the filtering could not be the same as the filtering used for full-length reads. Sequences were annotated with PyIR, a Python wrapper for IgBLAST v1.9, and V/J genes and CDR3 were assigned using IMGT germline references. Reads were removed for weak V/J assignments (E-value above 1e-6), missing CDR3, stop codons, out-of-frame junctions, or ambiguous translated residues. V3J clonotypes were defined as sequences sharing an identical inferred V gene, J gene, and CDR3 amino acid sequence. The percentage overlap between two repertoires was calculated by dividing the number of shared unique clonotypes by the size of the smaller repertoire. Richness of each repertoire was evaluated using RTK rarefaction, the Chao1 estimator, and Recon v2.1 estimates of unobserved clonotypes. Generation probabilities were computed with OLGA for all TCRbeta clonotypes obtained by the gDNA method from several donors. TCRdb holds this immuneACCESS table with in-frame rearrangements only. Some clones are missing; in checked studies, unresolved V genes explain under half, and the rest has no known cause. The V and J calls and the clone size are those of that table, but D and trimming were determined from the DNA. The sample yields 2 million to 2.5 million clones; 90% to 96% were counted once. 0.1% to 0.15% of the sample is held by the ten biggest clonotypes.

The sample comprised naive CD4+ T cells sorted from blood. In light of the paper, this sample's cell subset or site label describes: CD45RA+ positively selected. The sequence links TRBV7-6 to TRBJ2-6; 8 bases in between match TRBD2. The TCR sequence derives from a young man in good health. This receptor carries the CDR3 CASSDQILRLATSGANVLTF. In nucleotide form, the sequence is TGTGCCAGCAGCGACCAAATACTGCGACTAGCGACATCTGGGGCCAACGTCCTGACTTTC. With the portions outside the CDR3 filled from the reference TRBV7-6 and TRBJ2-6 genes, the complete variable region becomes GAGVSQSPRYKVTKRGQDVALRCDPISGHVSLYWYRQALGQGPEFLTYFNYEAQQDKSGLPNDRFSAERPEGSISTLTIQRTEQRDSAMYRCASSDQILRLATSGANVLTFGAGSRLTVL.